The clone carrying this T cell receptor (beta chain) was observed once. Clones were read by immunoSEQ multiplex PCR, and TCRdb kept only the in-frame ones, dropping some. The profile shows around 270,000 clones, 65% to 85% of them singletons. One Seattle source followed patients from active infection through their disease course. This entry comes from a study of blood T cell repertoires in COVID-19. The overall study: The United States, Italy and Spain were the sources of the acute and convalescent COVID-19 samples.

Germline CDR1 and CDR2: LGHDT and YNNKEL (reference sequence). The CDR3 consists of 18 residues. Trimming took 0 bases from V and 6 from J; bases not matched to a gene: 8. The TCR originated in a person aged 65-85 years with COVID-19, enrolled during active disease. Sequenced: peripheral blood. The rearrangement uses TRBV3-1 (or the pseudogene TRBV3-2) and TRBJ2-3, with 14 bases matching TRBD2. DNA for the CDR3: TGTGCCAGCAGCCAAGAGCTCCCGGGACTAGCGGGAGTTGATACGCAGTATTTT. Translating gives CASSQELPGLAGVDTQYF.